This T cell receptor beta chain was recovered during a study of cytomegalovirus exposure and HLA in healthy donors (dated by TCRdb to the late 2010s). About the study as a whole: An earlier analysis of 587 of the donors reported 250 to 350 Gb of sequence data and around 120 million unique TCR beta sequences from about 200 million T cells. Approximately 300 gigabases of sequencing data and around 88 million unique TCR sequences made up an early release that covered nearly 650 HLA-typed donors. Of the roughly 430 genotyped donors, 81% fell in the genetic ancestry cluster associated with self-reported Caucasian donors. The study aimed to test whether signatures of past pathogen exposure could be identified by cataloging public T cell receptors. The study used immunosequencing to profile the T cell repertoires of 666 subjects and linked those repertoires to cytomegalovirus serostatus. Along with the roughly 700-subject first cohort, a separate validation cohort of around 120 different subjects was used. To predict cytomegalovirus infection status, the study combined high-throughput TCR immunosequencing, statistical association of individual TCRs with disease status, and machine learning. A later analysis re-analyzed previously published TCR beta repertoires from 666 donors and added high-resolution HLA genotyping to study TCR occurrence patterns. The later analysis used no new phenotypic data to find candidate immune exposures, relying instead on TCR beta sequences and their occurrence across donors. In an earlier analysis of more than 550 of the donors, high-throughput TCR beta sequencing was used to judge whether each TCR beta V gene segment behaved as functional or pseudogenic. Donor age, sex, ethnicity and CMV serostatus were compiled together with the repertoire data. In a later genetic analysis, genome-wide SNP genotypes for 398 of the 666 donors were used, and that subset was treated as a discovery cohort. Every discovery cohort repertoire had been produced on one sequencing platform. HLA typing included class I and class II loci at four-digit resolution. The number of donors typed differed by locus, with roughly 629-640 for A, B, C, DRB1 and DQB1, around 520 for DQA1, some 570 for DPA1, and roughly 450 for DPB1. Because of strong linkage in the cohort, four or five DR-DQ haplotypes were treated as single units for association and clustering. Among about 400 genotyped donors of the cohort, an average of about 220,000 unique TCR beta nucleotide sequences was sequenced per donor, of which about 20% were non-productive. General findings and caveats noted by the study authors: Some IMGT-functional V segments, including TRBV6-2 and TRBV6-3, could not be told apart with the 87-base-pair reads, so those segments were excluded. Correlated functional status among segregating V segments might reflect linkage disequilibrium, but an unknown experimental factor could not be ruled out. The only immune exposure information available for the cohort was CMV serostatus. The authors suggested that the approach could potentially be extended to other disease states and immunological phenotypes. A later analysis found that most CMV-associated TCR beta chains appeared HLA-restricted, with HLA associations seemingly driven largely by CMV exposure. The cohort was sequenced for TCR beta chains only, and without alpha or paired-chain data the features that could be detected were limited. Several of the top co-occurrence clusters appeared to be linked to parvovirus B19, influenza, CMV and Epstein-Barr virus, according to a later analysis. In a later analysis, HLA-associated TCR beta chains showed more clonal expansion and lower generation probabilities than non-associated chains that were equally common. A later analysis associated about 17,000 TCR beta sequences with specific HLA alleles at a false discovery rate of 0.05. Across donors, most TCR sequences were observed very rarely, whereas some public TCRs were present in many individuals. Compared with the roughly 600-donor mean, donors in an Asian-associated ancestry cluster had fewer N-insertions in productive TCRs, according to a later genetic analysis. Sequencing depth was assumed to be roughly uniform across donors in the presence/absence analyses, though that assumption may not hold. Because HLA typing was unavailable for some donors at each locus, only the typed subset was used in association tests. Seventeen rarely observed V segments, including chromosome 9 orphons, were excluded from the earlier analysis of some 590 of the donors because counts were too low. A few of the identified cytomegalovirus-associated TCR beta chains were confirmed in vitro to be specific for cytomegalovirus antigens. In a later genetic analysis, a missense DCLRE1C variant was associated with V-gene and J-gene trimming of TCR beta chains, and the association was replicated in an independent cohort. A total of about 180 TCR beta chains were listed by the study as associated with cytomegalovirus. When HLA alleles, especially DR and DQ, strongly co-occurred, TCR associations were difficult to assign to individual alleles. In both the original and validation cohorts, the classifier was reported to diagnose cytomegalovirus status with high specificity and sensitivity. A cluster of highly shared sequence variants was judged likely to represent a technical artifact of the sequencing pipeline. In a later analysis, TCR association rates were found to vary across HLA loci, with the most associated TCRs seen for DRB1 alleles and the fewest for HLA-C alleles. Broadly in line with IMGT annotations, most TCR beta V segments showed up in productive rearrangements about 87% or about 30% of the time in an earlier analysis of a few hundred of the donors. A further reported finding was that TCR beta sequences accurately predicted the HLA-A and HLA-B alleles for most subjects in the first cohort.

Compared with germline, V lacks 2 bases and J lacks 4 bases; bases without a gene match: 7. The CDR3 contains 15 residues, cysteine and phenylalanine counted. This entry keeps only the CDR3 DNA: 45 bases, framed from base 1. CDR1 and CDR2 were assigned from the germline V gene as SQVTM and ANQGSEA. The cohort comprised some 680 healthy bone marrow donors. All cohort members were sampled while nominally healthy, although unrecorded immune exposures were likely present. The donor was CMV seropositive and was included in the group of around 300 seropositive cohort members. A peripheral blood sample was provided by each donor, and peripheral blood mononuclear cells were used for TCR beta sequencing. Genomic DNA was extracted from the blood cell samples with the Qiagen DNeasy Blood Extraction Kit. This clone was seen a handful of times. The antigen it recognizes is unknown. Base qualities are missing; no much larger clone stands one base away.

The method behind the library was the immunoSEQ multiplex PCR assay. The multiplex PCR relied on a mix of 60 forward primers for TCR Vbeta segments and 13 reverse primers for TCR Jbeta segments. The CDR3 region of rearranged TCR beta genes was amplified from genomic DNA by a multiplex PCR assay. Amplified TCR beta libraries were sequenced as 87-base-pair reads on the Illumina HiSeq System. Concerning the study's data processing: In a later analysis, tens of millions of unique TCR beta chains were counted across the 666 repertoires, and approximately 9.9 million of these chains were shared by at least two donors. A nearest-neighbor algorithm error-corrected the raw reads and collapsed the reads into unique sequences, merging closely related sequences to remove PCR and sequencing errors. V, D and J gene segments were assigned by aligning CDR3 sequences to IMGT reference sequences. For a sequence to be retained, a match of at least six nucleotides to both a V gene segment and a J gene segment was required. Rearrangements were called productive when the CDR3 lacked stop codons and stayed in frame with V and J; all others were non-productive. Following IMGT convention, CDR3 was defined as the stretch from the second conserved V-encoded cysteine up to the conserved J-encoded phenylalanine. The earlier analysis of about 610 of the donors excluded sequences that lacked an unambiguous match to a single V gene segment. In an earlier analysis of approximately 590 of the donors, a V segment was called functional when productive rearrangements were above 56.7%, and segregating when the standard deviation between donors exceeded 5%. To diagnose cytomegalovirus status from the catalog of TCR beta chain sequences, a statistical classification framework was built. In a later analysis, TCR nucleotide sequences were compared against IMGT/GENE-DB human TR gene sequences so that V and J genes could be assigned. In a later analysis, CDR3 sequences and most-parsimonious VDJ recombination scenarios were assigned using the TCRdist pipeline. In a later analysis, each TCR beta chain was defined by its CDR3 amino acid sequence together with its V-gene family, and reads without a unique V-gene family were excluded. A later analysis removed roughly 590 highly shared, low-generation-probability nucleotide sequences to deal with suspected cross-contamination and a sequencing artifact. For each public chain, a later analysis derived a clonal expansion index from normalized ranks of inferred template counts within each repertoire. In a later analysis, generation probabilities were computed using a VDJ recombination model fitted to out-of-frame rearrangements, and the results were checked against IGoR. In a later analysis, TCR-TCR, TCR-HLA and TCR-CMV co-occurrence was scored with hypergeometric tests, and a repertoire-size bias correction was applied to TCR pairs. In a later analysis, false discovery rates were estimated by permuting HLA or CMV assignments 20 times. In a later analysis, co-occurring TCRs were grouped using DBSCAN, with TCRdist sequence similarity added in when clustering inside HLA-allele-positive subsets. Repertoires with fewer than 30,000 or more than 120,000 public chains were left out of co-occurrence clustering, as were four to six repertoires with anomalous nucleotide sharing. TCRdb's version of the immuneACCESS table is confined to in-frame rearrangements and falls short of the full clone set. An unresolved V gene accounts for under half of the shortfall where checked; the remainder is of unknown origin. From that table come the V and J calls and clone size; the DNA was used to work out D and trimming. Across this sample there are roughly 120,000 clones, with roughly two thirds seen only once. The top ten constitute roughly 1.6% of the sample.

The rearranged segments are TRBV29-1 and TRBJ2-2; TRBD2 aligns with 7 central bases. Sequencing was done on a sample of PBMCs. The sequence came from a man aged 25-40 years in good health and CMV-seropositive. The CDR3: CSVELGLVGTGELFF. The DNA sequence is TGCAGCGTTGAATTAGGACTAGTGGGCACCGGGGAGCTGTTTTTT.